Listed below are T cell receptor beta chains from one sample, sequenced in a study of cytomegalovirus exposure and HLA in healthy donors. The table came from immunoSEQ multiplex PCR; TCRdb's copy has only in-frame clones and leaves some out. The data show 150,000 to 200,000 clones, about 80% seen once. The sequenced material came from PBMCs. All receptors derive from a female donor in good health and CMV-seronegative. CDR3s include the opening cysteine and the closing phenylalanine or tryptophan. D genes are given only for firm matches. Rows may omit the clone size; those that give it use once, few, many or a size class.

once | TRBJ1-3 | TRBV7-2 | TRBD1 | CASSGQGNPGNTIYF | TGTGCCAGCAGCGGACAGGGTAACCCTGGAAACACCATATATTTT
- | TRBJ1-2 | TRBV25-1 | - | CASSEYGSSGYTF | TGTGCCAGCAGTGAATATGGGAGTTCCGGCTACACCTTC
- | TRBJ2-2 | TRBV2 | - | CASSEREVPGELFF | TGTGCCAGCAGTGAACGAGAGGTGCCCGGGGAGCTGTTTTTT
once | TRBJ2-1 | TRBV6-1 | - | CASDRFNEQFF | TGTGCCAGTGACAGATTCAATGAGCAGTTCTTC
once | TRBJ2-4 | TRBV9 | TRBD1 | CASSGTGGIDIQYF | TGTGCCAGCAGCGGGACAGGGGGAATCGACATTCAGTACTTC
- | TRBJ1-1 | TRBV2 | TRBD1 | CASRPRDRGATEAFF | TGTGCCAGCAGACCCAGGGACAGGGGGGCCACTGAAGCTTTCTTT
- | TRBJ2-2 | TRBV5-5 | - | CASQFGGLNTGELFF | TGTGCCAGCCAGTTTGGGGGCTTGAACACCGGGGAGCTGTTTTTT
- | TRBJ2-1 | TRBV19 | TRBD2 | CASRIAGDNEQFF | TGTGCCAGTAGAATAGCGGGGGACAATGAGCAGTTCTTC
- | TRBJ1-5 | TRBV18 | - | CASSPLEGRNQPQHF | TGTGCCAGCTCACCACTGGAGGGGCGGAATCAGCCCCAGCATTTT
- | TRBJ1-2 | TRBV4-1 | - | CASSQVGGSGYTF | TGCGCCAGCAGCCAAGTCGGAGGGTCCGGCTACACCTTC
- | TRBJ1-2 | TRBV5-6 | - | CASSSGDYYGYTF | TGTGCCAGCAGCTCAGGGGATTACTATGGCTACACCTTC
once | TRBJ1-2 | TRBV5-1 | - | CASSLYPTGGGYTF | TGCGCCAGCAGCTTGTATCCGACAGGTGGGGGCTACACCTTC
- | TRBJ1-3 | TRBV5-6 | - | CASSLRASSGNTIYF | TGTGCCAGCAGCTTGAGAGCTAGCTCTGGAAACACCATATATTTT
- | TRBJ2-7 | TRBV27 | TRBD1 | CASSWTGNYEQYF | TGTGCCAGCAGTTGGACAGGGAACTACGAGCAGTACTTC
once | TRBJ1-1 | TRBV15 | TRBD1 | CATSRGGTGGRTEAFF | TGTGCCACCAGCAGAGGGGGGACAGGGGGCCGCACTGAAGCTTTCTTT
- | TRBJ1-2 | TRBV5-1 | - | CASSFGGDVYGYTF | TGCGCCAGCAGCTTCGGAGGGGACGTCTATGGCTACACCTTC
- | TRBJ1-1 | TRBV10-3 | - | CAISGTRGGNTEAFF | TGTGCCATCAGTGGTACAAGGGGGGGGAACACTGAAGCTTTCTTT
- | TRBJ2-1 | TRBV14 | - | CASSQDSVNEQFF | TGTGCCAGCAGCCAAGATTCCGTGAATGAGCAGTTCTTC
- | TRBJ1-1 | TRBV5-1 | - | CASSLAGNTEAFF | TGCGCCAGCAGCTTGGCCGGGAACACTGAAGCTTTCTTT
few | TRBJ1-2 | TRBV2 | - | CASLGGAGELYGYTF | TGTGCCAGCTTAGGCGGGGCAGGCGAACTCTATGGCTACACCTTC
- | TRBJ1-3 | TRBV2 | - | CASSEGPFITGNTIYF | TGTGCCAGCAGTGAAGGGCCGTTTATAACCGGAAACACCATATATTTT
- | TRBJ1-1 | TRBV10-3 | - | CAISSTANTEAFF | TGTGCCATCAGTTCTACAGCCAACACTGAAGCTTTCTTT
few | TRBJ1-1 | TRBV21-1 | - | CASSKGRVDGTEAFF | TGTGCCAGCAGCAAAGGGCGGGTTGACGGCACTGAAGCTTTCTTT
- | TRBJ1-4 | TRBV5-6 | - | CASSLTGTTTNEKLFF | TGTGCCAGCAGCTTGACAGGGACTACAACTAATGAAAAACTGTTTTTT
- | TRBJ1-2 | TRBV5-1 | - | CASSSPSWGQGGYTF | TGCGCCAGCAGCTCTCCTTCCTGGGGGCAAGGTGGCTACACCTTC
- | TRBJ2-6 | TRBV25-1 | - | CASRGQGFSGANGLTF | TGTGCCAGCAGGGGGCAGGGCTTCTCTGGGGCCAACGGCCTGACTTTC
- | TRBJ2-1 | TRBV4-2 | - | CASSQEATRWDNEQFF | TGTGCCAGCAGCCAAGAGGCCACCAGGTGGGACAATGAGCAGTTCTTC
- | TRBJ1-3 | TRBV30 | TRBD1 | CAWSLTGGVAGNTIYF | TGTGCCTGGAGTCTAACAGGGGGCGTCGCTGGAAACACCATATATTTT
- | TRBJ1-2 | TRBV30 | TRBD1 | CAWSGNPTGYGPPVGYTF | TGTGCCTGGAGTGGTAACCCGACAGGGTACGGGCCCCCGGTTGGCTACACCTTC
- | TRBJ1-1 | TRBV10-3 | TRBD1 | CAIRGQEPNTEAFF | TGTGCCATCAGGGGACAGGAGCCGAACACTGAAGCTTTCTTT
- | TRBJ2-3 | TRBV5-4 | - | CASSFPGSTDTQYF | TGTGCCAGCAGCTTCCCAGGGTCCACAGATACGCAGTATTTT
- | TRBJ1-2 | TRBV6-5 | - | CASSVTGLGYGYTF | TGTGCCAGCAGTGTAACAGGGCTAGGCTATGGCTACACCTTC
- | TRBJ1-2 | TRBV6-5 | TRBD1 | CASSRQGNGYTF | TGTGCCAGCAGTCGACAGGGAAATGGCTACACCTTC
- | TRBJ1-1 | TRBV6-5 | - | CASSYAGSQTEAFF | TGTGCCAGCAGTTACGCGGGATCTCAGACTGAAGCTTTCTTT
- | TRBJ2-7 | TRBV10-3 | TRBD1 | CAISESRWGQGVGEQYF | TGTGCCATCAGTGAGTCGCGGTGGGGACAGGGGGTGGGTGAGCAGTACTTC